These 21 T cell receptor beta chains were sequenced from one sample in a study of blood T cell repertoires in COVID-19. Only in-frame clones appear in the TCRdb table, and some are missing; sequencing was by immunoSEQ multiplex PCR. The data contain around 260,000 clones, more than 75% of them singletons. Sequencing input: peripheral blood. These receptors were collected from a man aged 35-49 years who had recovered from COVID-19.

The rearrangement joins TRBV19 to TRBJ1-2; tentatively, D is TRBD1 (6 bases). Germline V gene sequence: CDR1 LNHDA, CDR2 SQIVND (reference sequence). V lost 6 bases to trimming and J lost 4 bases, with 27 bases between them. This CDR3 contains 18 residues. CDR3 sequence: CASSIIRTSGVLGYGYTF. DNA for the CDR3: TGTGCCAGTAGCATCATTAGAACCTCAGGGGTGCTAGGCTATGGCTACACCTTC.

The chain couples TRBV5-4 to TRBJ2-1; 14 bases align to TRBD2. There are 20 residues in the CDR3. The germline CDR1 and CDR2 sequences are SGHNT and YYREEE (reference sequence). With V trimmed by 4 bases and J by 2 bases, 14 bases remained unmatched. CDR3: CASSLGGYGLAGGAYNEQFF. The CDR3 coding sequence is TGTGCCAGCAGCCTTGGGGGTTATGGACTAGCGGGGGGAGCCTACAATGAGCAGTTCTTC.

The V gene is TRBV6-4, the J gene TRBJ1-6; the D gene is possibly TRBD1 (6 bases). The CDR3 extends over 15 amino acids. Germline loops: CDR1 MRHNA, CDR2 SNTAGT. V shed 6 bases and J shed 6 bases, with 15 bases lying between them. The CDR3 coding sequence is TGTGCCAGCAGGCTGTTGGGGGCGTCTAATTCACCCCTCCACTTT. Protein: CASRLLGASNSPLHF.

This clone was detected a few times. CDR3 in amino acids: CASSLGAGGPTDTQYF. The CDR3 DNA reads as TGTGCCAGCAGCTTAGGGGCGGGAGGGCCCACAGATACGCAGTATTTT. V gene TRBV7-3 combines with J gene TRBJ2-3; 9 bases fit TRBD2. CDR1 is SGHTA, CDR2 FQGTGA, per germline. The CDR3 consists of 16 residues. The ends lost 2 bases at V and 2 bases at J; junction bases unmatched: 5.

The J gene is TRBJ1-3, the V gene TRBV18, with D possibly matching TRBD1 (5 bases). The ends were cut back, 3 bases at V and 4 bases at J, with 16 bases in the middle. This CDR3 spans 16 amino acids. Germline assignment: CDR1 KGHSH and CDR2 LQKENI. The CDR3 nucleotides read TGTGCCAGCTCACCGCTTCGGGGGACGGGAGGAAACACCATATATTTT. Translation gives CASSPLRGTGGNTIYF.

In this sample, this clone turned up a few times. The rearrangement joins TRBV11-3 to TRBJ2-7; TRBD2 aligns across 8 bases. The CDR3 extends over 15 amino acids. V shed 5 bases, J shed 5 bases, and the junction held 11 bases outside the gene matches. Germline V gives CDR1 SGHNT, CDR2 YENEEA. CDR3 nucleotides: TGTGCCAGCAGCCCCGGGTTAGCGGGAACCGACGAGCAGTACTTC. It codes for CASSPGLAGTDEQYF.

This clone was observed a handful of times. The chain couples TRBV29-1 to TRBJ1-2; D is ambiguous. Trimming took 1 base from V and 2 from J, leaving 5 bases between them. The CDR3 runs 12 residues. The germline gives CDR1 SQVTM, CDR2 ANQGSEA. This CDR3 is CSVEGPNYGYTF. As DNA, the CDR3 is TGCAGCGTTGAAGGGCCCAACTATGGCTACACCTTC. Full variable domain (missing parts from reference TRBV29-1 and TRBJ1-2): SAVISQKPSRDICQRGTSLTIQCQVDSQVTMMFWYRQQPGQSLTLIATANQGSEATYESGFVIDKFPISRPNLTFSTLTVSNMSPEDSSIYLCSVEGPNYGYTFGSGTRLTVV.

This clone was found a few times. The chain employs TRBV23-1 and TRBJ1-5; TRBD1 might be the D (5 bases). TRBV23-1 is recorded as an ORF, its role being uncertain. The CDR3 spans 19 residues. Deletions cut 2 bases from V and 2 bases from J, with 22 bases between. In nucleotides, the CDR3 is TGCGCCAGCAGTCAAAATTCTCCTAACCGGCAGGGTGGCAATCAGCCCCAGCATTTT. It codes for CASSQNSPNRQGGNQPQHF.

This clone was detected only a few times. The rearrangement uses TRBV19 and TRBJ2-2; D unresolved. Trimming cost V 0 bases and J 5 bases, with 7 bases left between them. Germline CDR1 LNHDA, CDR2 SQIVND (reference sequence). The CDR3 has 14 amino acids. For the CDR3, the DNA is TGTGCCAGTAGTATAGATTTCGGGACCGGGGAGCTGTTTTTT. It encodes CASSIDFGTGELFF. The full variable domain, rest sourced from reference TRBV19 and TRBJ2-2, is DGGITQSPKYLFRKEGQNVTLSCEQNLNHDAMYWYRQDPGQGLRLIYYSQIVNDFQKGDIAEGYSVSREKKESFPLTVTSAQKNPTAFYLCASSIDFGTGELFFGEGSRLTVL.

The chain carries TRBV24-1 and TRBJ1-2; 7 bases line up with TRBD1. This CDR3 spans 13 amino acids. Trimming at V came to 4 bases and at J to 10 bases, leaving 8 bases not matched to a gene. Germline CDR1 reads KGHDR; CDR2 reads SFDVKD. The CDR3 region is CATSDAGGTLYTF. The CDR3 DNA is TGTGCCACCAGTGACGCAGGGGGAACACTCTACACCTTC.

V is TRBV2 and J is TRBJ2-1; 7 nucleotides line up with TRBD1. The CDR3 has 15 residues. Trimming at V came to 7 bases and at J to 6 bases, leaving 12 bases not matched to a gene. Germline CDR1 reads SNHLY; CDR2 reads FYNNEI. The CDR3 nucleotides are TGTGCCAGCACCTTAAGCCCAACAGGGGCCAATGAGCAGTTCTTC. Translating gives CASTLSPTGANEQFF.

This clone appeared once. The chain carries TRBV27 and TRBJ1-6, with TRBD1 matching over 9 bases. The CDR3 is made up of 15 amino acids. Germline assignment: CDR1 MNHEY and CDR2 SMNVEV (reference sequence). With V trimmed by 5 bases and J by 6 bases, 5 bases remained unmatched. The CDR3 sequence: CASSKGQGSNSPLHF. The DNA for the CDR3 is TGTGCCAGCAGTAAAGGACAGGGGTCTAATTCACCCCTCCACTTT.

J is TRBJ1-2 and V is TRBV10-3, with D perhaps matching TRBD1 (6 bases). Between the trimmed V and J ends, which lost 4 bases and 0 bases, there was a span of 9 bases. Germline values: CDR1 ENHRY, CDR2 SYGVKD. The CDR3 loop spans 14 amino acids. The CDR3 coding sequence is TGTGCCATCAGTGTGGACAGTACTAACTATGGCTACACCTTC. Translated: CAISVDSTNYGYTF.

CDR3 in amino acids: CASSFTLAGTEAFF. CDR3 DNA: TGTGCCAGCAGTTTTACGCTTGCAGGCACTGAAGCTTTCTTT. This chain connects TRBV6-2 or TRBV6-3 to TRBJ1-1; the D is unclear. Germline CDR1 MNHEY, CDR2 SVGEGT. This CDR3 has 14 residues. V dropped 4 bases and J dropped 4 bases, with 13 bases sitting between them.

The chain links TRBV14 to TRBJ2-7; D may be TRBD2 (5 bases). CDR3 length equals 13 residues. Germline V gene data show CDR1 as SGHDN and CDR2 as FVKESK. V lost 1 base, J lost 6 bases, and 10 bases lay in between. CDR3 loop: CASSQGGAGEQYF. The CDR3 DNA reads TGTGCCAGCAGCCAAGGAGGCGCGGGCGAGCAGTACTTC.

CDR3: CATSDLGRGGPDTQYF. The CDR3 DNA follows: TGTGCCACCAGTGATTTAGGGCGGGGGGGCCCTGATACGCAGTATTTT. The chain uses TRBV24-1 and TRBJ2-3; 9 bases match TRBD2. Unmatched junction bases numbered 7, after V lost 1 base and J lost 6 bases. The CDR3 runs 16 residues. CDR1 is KGHDR and CDR2 is SFDVKD in the germline V gene.

The chain has TRBV7-2 and TRBJ2-5; tentative D call: TRBD2 (5 bases). V lost 5 bases and J lost 13, with 23 bases in between. Germline-derived CDR1 and CDR2 are SGHTA and FQGNSA. This CDR3 comprises 14 residues. CDR3 protein: CASSQEGIGSKWYF. CDR3 bases: TGTGCCAGCAGCCAAGAGGGAATCGGGTCAAAGTGGTACTTC.

This sequence joins TRBV7-6 and TRBJ1-4; D not resolved. This CDR3 spans 14 amino acids. Trimming shortened V by 5 bases and J by 8 bases, and 15 bases separated the two germline ends. Germline CDR1 is SGHVS and CDR2 is FNYEAQ. The DNA for the CDR3 is TGTGCCAGCAGCCCTATGATGGCGGGAGAAAAACTGTTTTTT. Amino acid sequence: CASSPMMAGEKLFF.

The V call is TRBV7-9, the J call TRBJ2-5, with TRBD1 matching over 11 bases. After removal of 4 bases from V and 5 bases from J, the junction contained 9 bases not matched to a gene. Germline loops: CDR1 SEHNR, CDR2 FQNEAQ (reference sequence). This CDR3 comprises 16 residues. CDR3 amino acids: CASSSTGTGGRETQYF. Here the CDR3 DNA reads TGTGCCAGCAGCTCGACCGGGACAGGGGGTCGGGAGACCCAGTACTTC.

This rearrangement joins TRBV5-6 to TRBJ2-5; TRBD2 aligns across 9 bases. This CDR3 is built from 13 residues. Looked up from germline, CDR1 is SGHDT and CDR2 is YYEEEE. In DNA, the CDR3 is TGTGCTAGCGGTAGCGGGAGTTGGGAGACCCAGTACTTC. Amino acid sequence: CASGSGSWETQYF.

The V gene is TRBV21-1, the J gene TRBJ2-5; TRBD1 reflects the table's D call only, with no check against the DNA. TRBV21-1 is a known pseudogene. This CDR3 spans 15 amino acids. CDR3 loop: CASSKLAGSAETQYF. CDR3 DNA sequence: TGTGCCAGCAGCAAATTAGCAGGGTCGGCGGAGACCCAGTACTTC.